Sequencing of this TCR beta chain was carried out in a study of cytomegalovirus exposure and HLA in healthy donors. Study-wide results and limits: In vitro experiments confirmed that three CMV-associated chains were specific for CMV antigens. Donors were assumed by presence/absence analyses to have roughly uniform sequencing depth.

Amplification used 60 Vbeta primers and 13 Jbeta primers. Assay used: immunoSEQ multiplex PCR; TCRdb lists only in-frame clones, some missing. The data hold more than 80,000 clones, with about 79% observed a single time. Between the trimmed V and J ends, which lost 5 bases and 10 bases, there was a span of 12 bases. The CDR3 covers 12 residues. Germline values: CDR1 MNHEY, CDR2 SVGAGI. Turning to this clone: The antigen is undetermined.

This sequence originates from a young man in good health and CMV-seropositive. The chain uses TRBV6-5 and TRBJ2-1; TRBD1 might be the D (6 bases). Sequenced sample: PBMCs. The DNA of the CDR3 is TGTGCCAGCAGTGAGGACAGACGGGAGCAGTTCTTC. Encoded protein: CASSEDRREQFF.